This T cell receptor beta chain stems from a study of T cell changes during pregnancy in multiple sclerosis. Here immunoSEQ multiplex PCR was the method, and the copy in TCRdb shows in-frame clones only, minus some. The sample shows some 60,000 clones, about nine tenths of them seen only once. The J segment lost 2 bases and the V segment lost 2 bases, leaving 9 bases of the junction unmatched. The germline CDR1 and CDR2 sequences are SGHAT and FQNNGV. CDR3 length: 17 residues. This receptor was identified in a female donor with multiple sclerosis, enrolled in a pregnancy study. Sequenced material: peripheral blood, taken in the second trimester of pregnancy. The chain links TRBV11-2 to TRBJ2-3; 8 nucleotides line up with TRBD2. DNA for the CDR3: TGTGCCAGCAGCTTATGGCCTAGCGGGCTCTACACAGATACGCAGTATTTT. Protein: CASSLWPSGLYTDTQYF. The complete variable domain, with remaining parts taken from reference TRBV11-2 and TRBJ2-3, reads EAGVAQSPRYKIIEKRQSVAFWCNPISGHATLYWYQQILGQGPKLLIQFQNNGVVDDSQLPKDRFSAERLKGVDSTLKIQPAKLEDSAVYLCASSLWPSGLYTDTQYFGPGTRLTVL.